This entry lists 21 T cell receptor beta chains sequenced from one sample in a study of blood T cell repertoires in COVID-19. Here immunoSEQ multiplex PCR was the method, and the copy in TCRdb shows in-frame clones only, minus some. This sample has roughly 150,000 clones; around four fifths occur once, and the top ten carry 2.5% to 3%. Sequencing was done on a sample of peripheral blood. The receptors come from a woman older than 75 with COVID-19, enrolled during active disease.

The rearrangement joins TRBV18 to TRBJ1-2; 12 bases line up with TRBD1. Germline loops: CDR1 KGHSH, CDR2 LQKENI. With V trimmed by 3 bases and J by 3 bases, 5 bases remained unmatched. The CDR3 is made up of 16 amino acids. The CDR3 region has the DNA TGTGCCAGCTCACCTTTGGGACAGGGGGCCGACTATGGCTACACCTTC. Its translation: CASSPLGQGADYGYTF. Looking up the rest from reference TRBV18 and TRBJ1-2 gives the full variable domain: NAGVMQNPRHLVRRRGQEARLRCSPMKGHSHVYWYRQLPEEGLKFMVYLQKENIIDESGMPKERFSAEFPKEGPSILRIQQVVRGDSAAYFCASSPLGQGADYGYTFGSGTRLTVV.

The table lists this clone with a few counts. The rearrangement links TRBV30 to TRBJ2-5, with unresolved D. There are 15 residues in the CDR3. Germline-derived CDR1 and CDR2 are GTSNPN and SVGIG (reference sequence). Trimming stripped 0 bases from V and 2 bases from J, with 13 bases between. CDR3 nucleotides: TGTGCCTGGAGTGTATTTGCAAAACATCAAGAGACCCAGTACTTC. This encodes CAWSVFAKHQETQYF. Based on the CDR3 plus reference TRBV30 and TRBJ2-5, the full variable domain is SQTIHQWPATLVQPVGSPLSLECTVEGTSNPNLYWYRQAAGRGLQLLFYSVGIGQISSEVPQNLSASRPQDRQFILSSKKLLLSDSGFYLCAWSVFAKHQETQYFGPGTRLLVL.

The V call is TRBV10-3, the J call TRBJ2-3, with D possibly TRBD2 on 5 matching bases. The CDR3 length is 12 residues. From germline, CDR1 is ENHRY and CDR2 SYGVKD. The V gene lost 8 bases and the J gene lost 8 bases, with 14 bases spanning the gap. CDR3 DNA sequence: TGTGCCATCTTGAGAGGAGAGGGTACGCAGTATTTT. Protein sequence: CAILRGEGTQYF.

Written as DNA, the CDR3 is TGTGCCAGCAGCTTCGGGACTAGCGGGACCCAAGAGACCCAGTACTTC. Protein sequence: CASSFGTSGTQETQYF. This chain uses TRBV9 with TRBJ2-5, with 13 bases that match TRBD2. V was clipped by 4 bases and J by 1 base; unmatched bases: 4. The CDR3 sequence is 16 residues long. CDR1 is SGDLS, CDR2 YYNGEE, per germline.

This chain connects TRBV28 to TRBJ1-6; 10 bases fit TRBD1. V gave up 3 bases and J gave up 10 bases; unmatched junction bases: 15. This CDR3 spans 18 amino acids. Germline CDR1 reads MDHEN; CDR2 reads SYDVKM. The chain's CDR3 is CASSLHPARQGAESPLHF. The CDR3 region has the DNA TGTGCCAGCAGTTTGCACCCCGCGAGACAGGGGGCAGAGTCACCCCTCCACTTT.

The chain carries TRBV7-2 and TRBJ2-1; D possibly corresponds to TRBD2 (6 bases). CDR1 and CDR2 (germline): SGHTA, FQGNSA. Trimming left V 6 bases short and J 2 bases short, with 14 bases between. The CDR3 loop spans 15 amino acids. This CDR3 reads CASRETGTAYNEQFF. The CDR3 nucleotides read TGTGCCAGCAGGGAGACCGGGACTGCCTACAATGAGCAGTTCTTC. The full variable domain, in which reference TRBV7-2 and TRBJ2-1 provide the parts outside the CDR3, is GAGVSQSPSNKVTEKGKDVELRCDPISGHTALYWYRQSLGQGLEFLIYFQGNSAPDKSGLPSDRFSAERTGGSVSTLTIQRTQQEDSAVYLCASRETGTAYNEQFFGPGTRLTVL.

This clone is a singleton in its sample. The J gene is TRBJ2-1, the V gene TRBV11-2; 7 bases are a match to TRBD2. CDR1 and CDR2 from the germline V gene are SGHAT and FQNNGV. The CDR3 is made up of 14 amino acids. The ends lost 1 base at V and 9 bases at J; junction bases unmatched: 6. The CDR3 spells CASSLGGGAREQFF. CDR3 DNA sequence: TGTGCCAGCAGCTTAGGGGGAGGGGCCCGTGAGCAGTTCTTC.

The chain employs TRBV12-3 or TRBV12-4 and TRBJ1-2; 7 positions match TRBD1. V lost 6 bases, J lost 4 bases, and 5 bases stayed unmatched. This CDR3 is 13 amino acids long. The chain's CDR3 is CASRMTGLYGYTF. The CDR3 coding sequence is TGTGCCAGCAGAATGACAGGGCTCTATGGCTACACCTTC.

The rearrangement joins TRBV7-2 to TRBJ2-2; possible D gene TRBD2, 5 bases. Germline V gene lookup returns CDR1 SGHTA and CDR2 FQGNSA. This CDR3 comprises 15 residues. V lost 5 bases, J lost 7 bases, and 17 bases lay in between. For the CDR3, the DNA is TGTGCCAGCAGCCAAAGACTTGCAGGAGGCGGGGAGCTGTTTTTT. Translation gives CASSQRLAGGGELFF. Variable domain in full (rest from reference TRBV7-2 and TRBJ2-2): GAGVSQSPSNKVTEKGKDVELRCDPISGHTALYWYRQSLGQGLEFLIYFQGNSAPDKSGLPSDRFSAERTGGSVSTLTIQRTQQEDSAVYLCASSQRLAGGGELFFGEGSRLTVL.

The DNA for the CDR3 is TGTGCCAGCACCGGCCGGACAGGGGGCTCTCTGGGTGAGCAGTACTTC. It codes for CASTGRTGGSLGEQYF. V is TRBV27 and J is TRBJ2-7, with 11 nucleotides matching TRBD1. The CDR3 sequence is 16 residues long. Germline-derived CDR1 and CDR2 are MNHEY and SMNVEV (reference sequence). With 7 bases clipped from V and 7 bases from J, the junction kept 15 bases outside the gene matches.

V is TRBV5-1 and J is TRBJ2-5; no clear D. V gave up 2 bases and J gave up 1 base, with 9 bases separating them. The germline gives CDR1 SGHRS, CDR2 YFSETQ. There are 14 residues in the CDR3. The CDR3 here is CASSFGVIQETQYF. For the CDR3, the DNA is TGCGCCAGCAGCTTCGGAGTGATCCAAGAGACCCAGTACTTC.

This clone was observed a handful of times. The chain employs TRBV11-3 and TRBJ2-1; 7 bases are shared with TRBD1. Looked up from germline, CDR1 is SGHNT and CDR2 is YENEEA. The CDR3 has 15 residues. After removal of 5 bases from V and 4 bases from J, the junction contained 8 bases not matched to a gene. The CDR3 protein is CASSRKGDRYNEQFF. The DNA of the CDR3 is TGTGCCAGCAGCCGTAAAGGGGACAGATACAATGAGCAGTTCTTC.

Concerning this clone: Other DNA sequences from this sample encode an identical CDR3 as well. The rearrangement uses TRBV18 and TRBJ2-3, with D perhaps TRBD1 (6 bases). The CDR3 runs to 14 residues. V was pared by 2 bases and J by 2 bases, with 8 bases between. CDR1 is KGHSH and CDR2 is LQKENI in the germline V gene. The CDR3 protein is CASSPGTNTDTQYF. CDR3 nucleotides: TGTGCCAGCTCACCAGGGACAAACACAGATACGCAGTATTTT.

This sequence joins TRBV5-8 and TRBJ2-3; D perhaps matches TRBD2 (5 bases). The CDR3 length is 15 residues. Deletions cut 1 base from V and 0 bases from J, with 9 bases between. The germline V gene encodes CDR1 SGHTS and CDR2 YDEGEE. This chain's CDR3 is CASSLNTRSTDTQYF. In DNA form, the CDR3 reads TGTGCCAGCAGCTTGAACACTAGGAGCACAGATACGCAGTATTTT.

V is TRBV29-1 and J is TRBJ2-7; TRBD2 matches 7 bases. With 7 bases clipped from V and 7 bases from J, the junction kept 13 bases outside the gene matches. Germline V lookup: CDR1 SQVTM, CDR2 ANQGSEA. This CDR3 spans 13 amino acids. Written as DNA, the CDR3 is TGCAGCGGGTACGGGACTACATACGGGGAGCAGTACTTC. Protein product: CSGYGTTYGEQYF.

The chain links TRBV7-2 to TRBJ2-3; TRBD2 matches 9 bases. With V trimmed by 1 base and J by 5 bases, 13 bases remained unmatched. Germline V gene lookup returns CDR1 SGHTA and CDR2 FQGNSA. The CDR3 is 18 residues long. The CDR3 sequence: CASSLVGFGGGAGDTQYF. Here the CDR3 DNA reads TGTGCCAGCAGCTTAGTCGGGTTCGGCGGGGGGGCCGGAGATACGCAGTATTTT.

This clone came up once. The chain joins TRBV3-1 (or the pseudogene TRBV3-2) to TRBJ2-5; a possible D gene is TRBD2 (7 bases). Germline assignment: CDR1 LGHDT and CDR2 YNNKEL (reference sequence). This CDR3 region has 17 residues. V was cut by 3 bases and J by 1 base, with 18 bases left in between. CDR3 coding DNA: TGTGCCAGCAGCCAGGCACAGGGAGGGTCGGGCCAAGAGACCCAGTACTTC. Its protein product is CASSQAQGGSGQETQYF.

The gene calls are TRBV15 and TRBJ1-1; D may be TRBD1 (6 bases). CDR1 and CDR2 from the germline V gene are LNHNV and YYDKDF (reference sequence). Trimming took 0 bases from V and 4 from J, leaving 12 bases between them. The CDR3 extends over 15 amino acids. The chain's CDR3 is CATSRDKTGRTEAFF. Here the CDR3 DNA reads TGTGCCACCAGCAGAGATAAAACAGGGCGCACTGAAGCTTTCTTT.

This chain links TRBV3-1 (or the pseudogene TRBV3-2) with TRBJ1-5, with D tentatively TRBD1 (5 bases). Germline V lookup: CDR1 LGHDT, CDR2 YNNKEL (reference sequence). This CDR3 contains 13 residues. Trimming left V 3 bases short and J 11 bases short, with 14 bases between. This chain's CDR3 is CASSQSGLGSQHF. DNA for the CDR3: TGTGCCAGCAGCCAGTCAGGGTTAGGGTCCCAGCATTTT.

The rearrangement links TRBV18 to TRBJ2-2; a possible D gene is TRBD2 (6 bases). Germline loops: CDR1 KGHSH, CDR2 LQKENI. The CDR3 length is 17 residues. Trimming took 6 bases from V and 0 from J, leaving 17 bases between them. This CDR3 reads CASSGLFSGTNTGELFF. In nucleotides, the CDR3 is TGTGCCAGCTCGGGTTTGTTTAGCGGAACGAACACCGGGGAGCTGTTTTTT.

The chain has TRBV4-2 and TRBJ1-2; perhaps TRBD1 as D (6 bases). Trimming pared 4 bases from V and 3 bases from J, leaving 9 bases between. The CDR3 totals 13 residues. Per germline, CDR1 LGHNA and CDR2 YNFKEQ. The CDR3 region is CASSPGHDYGYTF. The CDR3 DNA reads as TGTGCCAGCAGCCCGGGACACGACTATGGCTACACCTTC.